This T cell receptor (beta chain) was recovered during a study of CXCR3-negative and CXCR3-positive naive CD8 T cells. Whole-study results and caveats: Greater hydrophobicity was found in TRB CDR3s of CXCR3-positive naive cells than of CXCR3-negative naive cells.

The libraries of TRB cDNA were prepared using 5' RACE with UMI labels. TCRdb reprocessed the 5' RACE reads and keeps a single row for each CDR3 protein, giving no DNA. This sample's table has 80,000 to 100,000 distinct CDR3 sequences. Concerning this clonotype: The target antigen is unknown.

The germline V gene has CDR1 MGHRA and CDR2 YSYEKL. The CDR3 runs to 12 residues. Sequencing input: naive CXCR3+ CD8+ T cells from blood. Subset given: CD45RO-CCR7+CD27+CD95- naive CD8+ T cells expressing CXCR3 (TNR3+). The J gene is TRBJ1-5, the V gene TRBV4-1; TCRdb's D gene call, TRBD1, goes unchecked for lack of DNA. This clonotype originated in a human donor in good health. Some clones in this sample may be carry-over from other donors' samples. Here the CDR3 reads CASGHRGQPQHF.